A single sample gave rise to the 11 T cell receptor beta chains below, sequenced in a study of blood T cell repertoires in COVID-19. The data were produced by immunoSEQ multiplex PCR, yet TCRdb's version contains in-frame clones alone and is incomplete. The table shows 40,000 to 50,000 clones, with 79% occurring only once. Sequencing used peripheral blood. The receptors originated from a man aged 65 to 85 with acute or convalescent COVID-19.

This clone was seen at least ten times. The chain combines TRBV6-5 with TRBJ1-3; D not resolved. CDR3 size: 13 residues. Germline values: CDR1 MNHEY, CDR2 SVGAGI. Trimming removed 10 bases at V and 1 base at J, with 11 bases between. The CDR3, as DNA: TGTGCCACCGTAGCGGATTCTGGAAACACCATATATTTT. Residues: CATVADSGNTIYF.

A few counts support this clone. The chain employs TRBV6-5 and TRBJ1-6, with 8 positions matching TRBD1. V lost 11 bases and J lost 7; bases outside the gene matches: 10. Per germline, CDR1 MNHEY and CDR2 SVGAGI. The CDR3 consists of 14 residues. CDR3 sequence reads: CAAAGQVENSPLHF. The CDR3 nucleotides read TGTGCCGCGGCGGGACAGGTGGAAAATTCACCCCTCCACTTT.

The J gene is TRBJ2-3, the V gene TRBV7-3; D call uncertain. Looked up from germline, CDR1 is SGHTA and CDR2 is FQGTGA. This CDR3 region has 14 residues. V dropped 3 bases and J dropped 5 bases, with 12 bases sitting between them. The DNA for the CDR3 is TGTGCCAGCAGCTTTTCGGCCGGCGGAGATACGCAGTATTTT. Its protein product is CASSFSAGGDTQYF.

J is TRBJ2-5 and V is TRBV29-1; tentative D call: TRBD2 (6 bases). The CDR3 covers 11 residues. V was shortened by 4 bases and J by 3 bases, with 6 bases between the two germline ends. Germline V gene data show CDR1 as SQVTM and CDR2 as ANQGSEA. DNA of the CDR3: TGCAGCGTTGCGGGGGAAGAGACCCAGTACTTC. It translates to CSVAGEETQYF.

This clone was recorded many times. The chain employs TRBV25-1 and TRBJ2-2, with D hard to call. This CDR3 spans 14 amino acids. Between the trimmed V and J ends, which lost 8 bases and 5 bases, there was a span of 15 bases. The germline V gene has CDR1 MGHDK and CDR2 SYGVNS. CDR3 in amino acids: CASSLGRKTGELFF. The CDR3 DNA is TGTGCCAGCTCCTTAGGCAGGAAGACCGGGGAGCTGTTTTTT.

This CDR3 reads CASSWTGISTDTQYF. As DNA, the CDR3 is TGTGCCAGCAGTTGGACGGGGATTAGCACAGATACGCAGTATTTT. The rearrangement uses TRBV27 and TRBJ2-3; tentatively, D is TRBD2 (5 bases). CDR3 length: 15 residues. Germline CDR1 MNHEY, CDR2 SMNVEV (reference sequence). V was clipped by 4 bases and J by 0 bases, with 11 bases between them.

The CDR3 DNA reads TGTGCCAGCAGTTTCGACAGGGTTGATGGCTACACCTTC. The encoded protein is CASSFDRVDGYTF. The genes are TRBV28 and TRBJ1-2, with 7 bases identical to TRBD1. Germline CDR1 reads MDHEN; CDR2 reads SYDVKM. V shed 3 bases and J 6 bases; nucleotides not matched to a gene: 4. The CDR3 is made up of 13 amino acids.

The chain couples TRBV18 to TRBJ1-3, with a tentative D call TRBD1 (5 bases). The CDR3 runs 16 residues. Germline V gene sequence: CDR1 KGHSH, CDR2 LQKENI. The ends were cut back, 6 bases at V and 0 bases at J, with 15 bases in the middle. The CDR3: CASSDSRLGSGNTIYF. DNA of the CDR3: TGTGCCAGCTCCGACAGCCGACTGGGCTCTGGAAACACCATATATTTT.

This chain connects TRBV7-3 to TRBJ1-2; TRBD1 agrees at 7 bases. Germline-derived CDR1 and CDR2 are SGHTA and FQGTGA. V shed 5 bases and J 8 bases; nucleotides not matched to a gene: 11. CDR3 size: 14 residues. CDR3 sequence (DNA): TGTGCCAGCAGCCGACAGGGCCTGGGGGGAGGCTACACCTTC. Its translation is CASSRQGLGGGYTF.

The gene calls are TRBV6-2 or TRBV6-3 and TRBJ1-1; D gene unclear. The CDR3 extends over 15 amino acids. Germline assignment: CDR1 MNHEY and CDR2 SVGEGT. The V end was cut by 3 bases, the J end by 0 bases, with 11 bases between. The CDR3 DNA is TGTGCCAGCAGTTATGCGGCGGCTATGAACACTGAAGCTTTCTTT. As protein: CASSYAAAMNTEAFF.

The V call is TRBV5-1, the J call TRBJ2-2, with 11 bases that match TRBD2. The junction had 6 bases not matched to a gene; V was cut back by 4 bases and J by 4 bases. This CDR3 comprises 16 residues. Germline V gene data show CDR1 as SGHRS and CDR2 as YFSETQ. The CDR3 coding sequence is TGCGCCAGCAGCAAAACTAGCGGGAGAGCCACCGGGGAGCTGTTTTTT. It is translated as CASSKTSGRATGELFF.